The entry below describes one TCR beta chain. TCRdb keeps only in-frame clones here, not all; method: immunoSEQ multiplex PCR. The data hold 50,000 to 80,000 clones, with around 84% observed a single time. This sample stems from a study of blood T cell repertoires in COVID-19. Source material: peripheral blood. The receptor's source is a man aged 45 to 65 with active COVID-19.

The CDR3: CASSGNSGEAFF. The CDR3 coding sequence is TGCGCCAGCAGCGGGAACTCGGGGGAAGCTTTCTTT. The chain couples TRBV5-1 to TRBJ1-1; D gene uncertain. The V gene lost 4 bases and the J gene lost 8 bases, with 12 bases spanning the gap. CDR3 size: 12 residues. CDR1 is SGHRS and CDR2 is YFSETQ in the germline V gene.